Included here is one TCR beta chain sequence, with context. Its cognate antigen is unknown. The data were taken from a study of radiotherapy plus CTLA-4 blockade in lung cancer. Background on the study: Overall, 18% of patients showed an objective response, while approximately 30% attained disease control.

TCRdb's table, derived via immunoSEQ multiplex PCR, lists solely in-frame clones and lacks some. Here the sample spans fewer than 100,000 clones, around 83% being singletons. Study results and caveats: Alongside interferon-beta, early blood T cell clone dynamics were reportedly the best predictor of response. TCR clones of tumor origin grew in blood after radiotherapy plus ipilimumab.

The junction had 7 bases not matched to a gene; V was cut back by 8 bases and J by 4 bases. In germline, CDR1 is LNHDA, CDR2 SQIVND (reference sequence). The CDR3 length is 14 residues. This sample comprised peripheral blood, obtained from a patient treated with radiotherapy plus ipilimumab. The chain carries TRBV19 and TRBJ2-7; 11 bases are a match to TRBD2. The receptor comes from a human donor with non-small cell lung cancer who had stable disease on radiotherapy plus ipilimumab. The chain's CDR3 is CASYSGRARYEQYF. The CDR3 DNA is TGTGCCAGTTATAGCGGGAGGGCCAGGTACGAGCAGTACTTC.